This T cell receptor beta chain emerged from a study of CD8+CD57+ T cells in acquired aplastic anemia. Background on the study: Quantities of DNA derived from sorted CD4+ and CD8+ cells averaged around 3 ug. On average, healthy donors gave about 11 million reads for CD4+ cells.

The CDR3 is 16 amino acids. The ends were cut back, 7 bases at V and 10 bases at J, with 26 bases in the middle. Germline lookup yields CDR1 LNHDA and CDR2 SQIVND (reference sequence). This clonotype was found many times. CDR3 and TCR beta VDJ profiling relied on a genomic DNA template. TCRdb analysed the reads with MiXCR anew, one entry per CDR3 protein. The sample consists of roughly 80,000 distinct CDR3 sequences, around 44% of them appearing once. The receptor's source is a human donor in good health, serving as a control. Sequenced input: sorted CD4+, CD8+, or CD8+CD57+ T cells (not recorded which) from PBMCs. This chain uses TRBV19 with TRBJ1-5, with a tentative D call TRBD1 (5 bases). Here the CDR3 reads CASNSKQEEFFDPQHF. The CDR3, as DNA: TGTGCCAGTAATAGTAAACAGGAGGAGTTTTTTGACCCCCAGCATTTT.